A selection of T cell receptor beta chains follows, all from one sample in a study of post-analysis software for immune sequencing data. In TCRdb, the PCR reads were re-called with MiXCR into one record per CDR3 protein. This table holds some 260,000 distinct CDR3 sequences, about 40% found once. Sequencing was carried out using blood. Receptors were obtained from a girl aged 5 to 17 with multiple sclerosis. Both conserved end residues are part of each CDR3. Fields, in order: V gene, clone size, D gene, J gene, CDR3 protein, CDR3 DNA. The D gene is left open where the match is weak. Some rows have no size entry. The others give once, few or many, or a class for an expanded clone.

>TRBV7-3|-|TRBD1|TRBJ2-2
CASSLWGQVNTGELFF
TGTGCCAGCAGCTTATGGGGACAGGTGAACACCGGGGAGCTGTTTTTT
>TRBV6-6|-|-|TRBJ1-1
CASSNSRVYEAFF
TGTGCCAGCAGTAACTCTCGGGTCTATGAAGCTTTCTTT
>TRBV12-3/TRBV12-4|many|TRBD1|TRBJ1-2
CASSRILGQGNGYTF
TGTGCCAGCAGCCGAATACTAGGACAGGGCAATGGCTACACCTTC
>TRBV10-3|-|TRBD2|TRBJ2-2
CAISRLAGGPNTGELFF
TGTGCCATCAGTCGACTAGCGGGAGGGCCAAACACCGGGGAGCTGTTTTTT
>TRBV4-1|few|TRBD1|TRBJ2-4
CASSQGQGSYEQYF
TGCGCCAGCAGCCAAGGACAGGGCTCCTATGAGCAGTACTTC
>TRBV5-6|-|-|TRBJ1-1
CASSLGGQLLNTEAFF
TGTGCCAGCAGCTTGGGCGGACAGCTATTGAACACTGAAGCTTTCTTT
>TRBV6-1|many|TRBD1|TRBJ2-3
CASSHRDSGTDTQYF
TGTGCCAGCAGTCACCGGGACAGCGGCACAGATACGCAGTATTTT
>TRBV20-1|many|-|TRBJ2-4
CSATTRFKNIQYF
TGCAGTGCTACAACCAGGTTCAAAAACATTCAGTACTTC
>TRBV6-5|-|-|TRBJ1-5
CASPTVGGNQPQHF
TGTGCCAGCCCTACGGTGGGGGGCAATCAGCCCCAGCATTTT
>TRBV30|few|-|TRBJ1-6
CAWRDRANSPLHF
TGTGCCTGGCGGGACCGAGCGAATTCACCCCTCCACTTT
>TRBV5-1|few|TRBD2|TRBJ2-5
CASRGKPGLGLDEQYF
TGCGCCAGCAGGGGGAAACCGGGACTAGGATTGGATGAGCAGTACTTC
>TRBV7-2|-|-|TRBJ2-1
CASSLVATYEQFF
TGTGCCAGCAGCTTAGTGGCAACTTATGAGCAGTTCTTC
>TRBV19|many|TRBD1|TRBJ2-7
CASSRSTGDEQYF
TGTGCCAGTAGCCGGTCGACAGGGGACGAGCAGTACTTC
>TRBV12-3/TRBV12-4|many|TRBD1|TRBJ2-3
CASSPGQGVHMTQYF
TGTGCCAGCAGTCCGGGACAGGGGGTGCACATGACGCAGTATTTT
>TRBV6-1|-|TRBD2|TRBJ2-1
CASSVLAGGPSNEQFF
TGTGCCAGCAGTGTTCTCGCGGGAGGGCCAAGCAATGAGCAGTTCTTC
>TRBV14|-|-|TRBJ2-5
CASSQGGGLLETQYF
TGTGCCAGCAGCCAAGGAGGGGGTTTGCTGGAGACCCAGTACTTC
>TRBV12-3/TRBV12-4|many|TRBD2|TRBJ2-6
CASSFGGIGGANVLTF
TGTGCCAGCAGTTTCGGGGGGATCGGTGGGGCCAACGTCCTGACTTTC
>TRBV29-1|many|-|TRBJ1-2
CSVDQDNYGYTF
TGCAGCGTTGACCAGGATAACTATGGCTACACCTTC
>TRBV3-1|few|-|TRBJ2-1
CASSQNRVLQFF
TGTGCCAGCAGCCAGAACCGGGTCCTTCAGTTCTTC
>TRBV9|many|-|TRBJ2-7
CASSYHGEQYF
TGTGCCAGCAGCTACCACGGGGAGCAGTACTTC
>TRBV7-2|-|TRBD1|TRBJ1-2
CASSPNPGTGYGYTF
TGTGCCAGCAGCCCAAACCCCGGGACAGGATATGGCTACACCTTC
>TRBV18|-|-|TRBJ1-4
CASSPNPSGEVFF
TGTGCCAGCTCACCAAACCCCTCCGGGGAGGTGTTTTTT
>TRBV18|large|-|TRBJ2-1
CASSTGNEQFF
TGTGCCAGCAGCACAGGGAATGAGCAGTTCTTC
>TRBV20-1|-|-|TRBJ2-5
CSASAGVGETQYF
TGCAGTGCTAGTGCAGGGGTGGGGGAGACCCAGTACTTC
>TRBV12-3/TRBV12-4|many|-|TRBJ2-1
CASSLTGEQFF
TGTGCCAGCAGTTTAACGGGGGAGCAGTTCTTC
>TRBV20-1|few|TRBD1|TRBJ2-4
CSASAGGSKNIQYF
TGCAGTGCTAGCGCAGGGGGATCCAAAAACATTCAGTACTTC
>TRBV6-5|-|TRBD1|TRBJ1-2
CASRESDRESYGYTF
TGTGCCAGCAGGGAGTCAGACAGGGAATCCTATGGCTACACCTTC
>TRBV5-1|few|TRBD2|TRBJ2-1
CASSLTSGMVGEQFF
TGCGCCAGCAGCTTGACCAGCGGGATGGTCGGTGAGCAGTTCTTC
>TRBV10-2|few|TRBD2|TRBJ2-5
CASSEGGSGIGETQYF
TGCGCCAGCAGTGAAGGGGGTAGCGGGATCGGGGAGACCCAGTACTTC
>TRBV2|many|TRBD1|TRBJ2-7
CASYRRRTGFDEQYF
TGTGCCAGCTATCGCCGGAGGACAGGGTTCGACGAGCAGTACTTC
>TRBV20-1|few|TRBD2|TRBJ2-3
CSARDGDSGGDSNTDTQYF
TGCAGTGCTAGAGATGGTGATAGCGGGGGGGATTCAAACACAGATACGCAGTATTTT
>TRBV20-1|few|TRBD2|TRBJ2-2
CSARRSGGALPTGELFF
TGCAGTGCTAGACGTAGCGGGGGGGCCTTGCCCACCGGGGAGCTGTTTTTT
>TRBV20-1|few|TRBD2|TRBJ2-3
CSAPLLERGPFTDTQYF
TGCAGTGCTCCCCTGCTGGAGCGGGGGCCTTTCACAGATACGCAGTATTTT
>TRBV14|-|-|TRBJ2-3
CASSQDVLADTQYF
TGTGCCAGCAGCCAAGATGTCCTAGCAGATACGCAGTATTTT
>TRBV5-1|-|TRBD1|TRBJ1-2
CASRPSTGEGGYTF
TGCGCCAGCAGACCCTCGACAGGGGAGGGGGGCTACACCTTC
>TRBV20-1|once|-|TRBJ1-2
CSARDPGRSGYTF
TGCAGTGCTAGAGATCCGGGAAGGAGTGGCTACACCTTC
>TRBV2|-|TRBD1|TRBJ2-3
CASSEKTGADTQYF
TGTGCCAGCAGTGAGAAGACAGGGGCAGATACGCAGTATTTT
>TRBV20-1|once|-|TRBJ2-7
CSALGPETYEQYF
TGCAGTGCTCTCGGCCCTGAAACCTACGAGCAGTACTTC
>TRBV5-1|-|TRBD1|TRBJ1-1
CASSFNRGRDTEAFF
TGCGCCAGCAGCTTTAACAGGGGGCGCGACACTGAAGCTTTCTTT
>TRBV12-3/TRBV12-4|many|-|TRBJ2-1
CASSLAGGRYEQFF
TGTGCCAGCAGTTTAGCGGGAGGTCGGTATGAGCAGTTCTTC
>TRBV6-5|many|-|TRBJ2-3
CASSPLSVGVDTQYF
TGTGCCAGCAGTCCCCTTAGCGTGGGGGTCGATACGCAGTATTTT
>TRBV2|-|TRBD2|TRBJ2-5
CASSGLAGVYGQYF
TGTGCCAGCAGTGGGCTAGCGGGAGTCTACGGGCAGTACTTC
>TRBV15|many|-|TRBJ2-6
CATSRDRGAGANVLTF
TGTGCCACCAGCAGAGATAGAGGGGCTGGGGCCAACGTCCTGACTTTC
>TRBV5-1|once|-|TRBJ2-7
CASSLEAGPPYEQYF
TGCGCCAGCAGCTTGGAGGCAGGGCCCCCCTACGAGCAGTACTTC
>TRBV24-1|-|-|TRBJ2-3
CATSGSAARTGYTQYF
TGTGCCACCAGTGGCAGTGCCGCTCGCACAGGCTATACGCAGTATTTT
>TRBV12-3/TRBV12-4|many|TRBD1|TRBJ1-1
CAIRRRQGNTEAFF
TGTGCCATCAGACGAAGACAGGGAAACACTGAAGCTTTCTTT
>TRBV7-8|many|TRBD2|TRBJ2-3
CASSLDGASGGESDTQYF
TGTGCCAGCAGCTTAGACGGGGCTAGCGGGGGGGAATCGGATACGCAGTATTTT
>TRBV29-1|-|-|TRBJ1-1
CSATRRNTEAFF
TGCAGCGCTACGAGACGGAACACTGAAGCTTTCTTT
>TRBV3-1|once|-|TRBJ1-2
CASSQDRSQGGYTF
TGTGCCAGCAGCCAAGATCGAAGTCAGGGCGGCTACACCTTC
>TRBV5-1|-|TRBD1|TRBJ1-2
CASSLWDSGYGYTF
TGCGCCAGCAGCTTGTGGGACAGTGGCTATGGCTACACCTTC
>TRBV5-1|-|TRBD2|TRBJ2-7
CASSRTSGGRGANEQYF
TGCGCCAGCAGCCGGACTAGCGGGGGGCGAGGGGCCAATGAGCAGTACTTC
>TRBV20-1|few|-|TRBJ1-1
CSARDHRKVTEAFF
TGCAGTGCTAGAGATCATAGGAAAGTCACTGAAGCTTTCTTT
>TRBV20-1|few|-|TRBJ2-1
CSARGAGVEQFF
TGCAGTGCTAGAGGGGCCGGGGTTGAGCAGTTCTTC
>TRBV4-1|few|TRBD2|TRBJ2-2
CASSHLGLATNTGERFF
TGCGCCAGCAGCCACCTGGGACTAGCTACGAACACCGGGGAGCGGTTTTTT
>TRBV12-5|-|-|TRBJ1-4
CASGTDRVSGEKLFF
TGTGCTAGTGGTACAGACCGGGTCTCGGGGGAAAAACTGTTTTTT
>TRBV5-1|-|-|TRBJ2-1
CASSLEASDNEQFF
TGCGCCAGCAGCTTGGAGGCTAGCGACAATGAGCAGTTCTTC
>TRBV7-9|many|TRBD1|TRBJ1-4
CASSFSGTGGEKLFF
TGTGCCAGCAGCTTTTCCGGGACAGGGGGTGAAAAACTGTTTTTT